Listed here are 20 T cell receptor beta chains from one sample, sequenced in a study of CD8+ T cells in alopecia areata. Documented treatment: oral pan-JAK inhibitor, 5-10 mg twice daily. Reverse transcribed after extraction, RNA yielded cDNA as the sequencing template. The table came from immunoSEQ multiplex PCR; TCRdb's copy has only in-frame clones and leaves some out. The sample lists under 350,000 clones, 55% to 75% occurring once. The material sequenced was CD4+ T cells sorted from blood, taken at week 24, from a patient treated with tofacitinib. These receptors originate from a human donor with alopecia areata.

Only a few counts were recorded for this clone. This rearrangement joins TRBV5-1 to TRBJ2-1, with TRBD2 matching 9 bases. Germline CDR1 SGHRS, CDR2 YFSETQ. Unmatched junction bases numbered 7, after V lost 5 bases and J lost 7 bases. The CDR3 extends over 14 amino acids. The CDR3, as DNA: TGCGCCAGCAGGCGGCTAGCGGGGAGGAATGAGCAGTTCTTC. Translated, it gives CASRRLAGRNEQFF. The full variable domain, completed using reference TRBV5-1 and TRBJ2-1, is KAGVTQTPRYLIKTRGQQVTLSCSPISGHRSVSWYQQTPGQGLQFLFEYFSETQRNKGNFPGRFSGRQFSNSRSEMNVSTLELGDSALYLCASRRLAGRNEQFFGPGTRLTVL.

In this sample, this clone turned up a few times. The J gene is TRBJ2-7, the V gene TRBV5-6, with D perhaps being TRBD1 or TRBD2 (5 bases each). The CDR3 has 14 residues. The ends were cut back, 4 bases at V and 7 bases at J, with 18 bases in the middle. The germline gives CDR1 SGHDT, CDR2 YYEEEE. The CDR3 here is CASSPPGQEGEQYF. The CDR3 DNA reads as TGTGCCAGCAGCCCACCGGGCCAAGAGGGGGAGCAGTACTTC.

The chain has TRBV27 and TRBJ2-7; possible D gene TRBD1, 6 bases. CDR3 length: 15 residues. Germline loops: CDR1 MNHEY, CDR2 SMNVEV (reference sequence). V was shortened by 7 bases and J by 0 bases, with 16 bases between the two germline ends. Written as DNA, the CDR3 is TGTGCCAGCACCTTGAGTTGGGACAACTCCTACGAGCAGTACTTC. It codes for CASTLSWDNSYEQYF.

The chain carries TRBV30 and TRBJ2-1; TRBD2 is a possible D gene (7 bases). CDR1 and CDR2 (germline): GTSNPN, SVGIG (reference sequence). This CDR3 comprises 14 residues. Trimming took 2 bases from V and 3 from J, leaving 11 bases between them. The CDR3 sequence is CAWSWGGLYNEQFF. The DNA for the CDR3 is TGTGCCTGGAGTTGGGGGGGCCTCTACAATGAGCAGTTCTTC.

This clone was detected only a few times. V gene TRBV7-9 combines with J gene TRBJ2-2; 11 bases are shared with TRBD2. V dropped 7 bases and J dropped 4; count of bases not matched to a gene: 2. Germline CDR1 reads SEHNR; CDR2 reads FQNEAQ (reference sequence). The CDR3 is made up of 14 amino acids. CDR3 in DNA: TGTGCCAGCACCGGACTAGCGGGCACCGGGGAGCTGTTTTTT. Protein: CASTGLAGTGELFF.

This chain connects TRBV29-1 to TRBJ2-5, with D possibly matching TRBD2 (5 bases). V was trimmed by 6 bases and J by 4 bases, leaving 12 bases between them. The CDR3 spans 12 residues. The germline CDR1 and CDR2 sequences are SQVTM and ANQGSEA. The CDR3 protein is CSVLVAGETQYF. The CDR3 region has the DNA TGCAGCGTCCTCGTCGCGGGAGAGACCCAGTACTTC.

V gene TRBV25-1 combines with J gene TRBJ2-1; a weak D match, TRBD1 (5 bases). CDR3 length: 16 residues. Trimming pared 4 bases from V and 0 bases from J, leaving 13 bases between. Germline CDR1 MGHDK, CDR2 SYGVNS. CDR3 sequence: CASSGPRTPSYNEQFF. CDR3 DNA: TGTGCCAGCAGTGGACCGAGGACACCCTCCTACAATGAGCAGTTCTTC.

In its sample, this clone was seen a few times. This same CDR3 is encoded by further DNA sequences in the sample. V usage is TRBV28 and J usage is TRBJ2-5; unclear D gene. Per germline, CDR1 MDHEN and CDR2 SYDVKM. Trimming took off 5 bases at V and 2 bases at J, with 0 bases between the two ends. The CDR3 extends over 10 amino acids. CDR3 nucleotide sequence: TGTGCCAGCAGTCAAGAGACCCAGTACTTC. As protein: CASSQETQYF.

This clone was seen only a few times. This sequence joins TRBV5-4 and TRBJ2-5, with TRBD1 matching 8 bases. Trimming at V came to 3 bases and at J to 7 bases, leaving 11 bases not matched to a gene. Germline-derived CDR1 and CDR2 are SGHNT and YYREEE (reference sequence). The CDR3 runs to 15 residues. CDR3 coding DNA: TGTGCCAGCAGCTCCCCCGACAGGGGAAAGGGGACCCAGTACTTC. Translated, it gives CASSSPDRGKGTQYF.

This clone has just a few counts. V and J are TRBV7-2 and TRBJ1-6; TRBD1 aligns across 10 bases. The J segment lost 11 bases and the V segment lost 5 bases, leaving 6 bases of the junction unmatched. The length of the CDR3 is 14 residues. Germline V gene data show CDR1 as SGHTA and CDR2 as FQGNSA. The chain's CDR3 is CASSMPGQGTPLHF. The CDR3 nucleotides are TGTGCCAGCAGCATGCCGGGACAGGGGACACCCCTCCACTTT.

The chain recombines TRBV2 with TRBJ2-3, with D hard to call. Trimming took off 4 bases at V and 6 bases at J, with 8 bases between the two ends. The CDR3 contains 12 residues. Germline CDR1 and CDR2: SNHLY and FYNNEI. CDR3 sequence reads: CASSVLSDTQYF. The CDR3 nucleotides read TGTGCCAGCAGTGTACTCTCGGATACGCAGTATTTT.

This chain uses TRBV7-8 with TRBJ1-6, with D unclear. Germline CDR1 SGHVS, CDR2 FQNEAQ. V lost 5 bases, J lost 3 bases, and 8 bases lay in between. The CDR3 has 14 residues. The CDR3 is CASSEAGYNSPLHF. Written as DNA, the CDR3 is TGTGCCAGCAGCGAGGCGGGCTATAATTCACCCCTCCACTTT.

V gene TRBV4-3 combines with J gene TRBJ1-2, with D perhaps TRBD1 (5 bases). V lost 3 bases and J lost 4, with 15 bases in between. The CDR3 runs to 15 residues. In germline, CDR1 is LGHNA, CDR2 YSLEER. The CDR3 DNA sequence: TGCGCCAGCAGCCAGGCCCAGGGTGAGGGCTATGGCTACACCTTC. Protein: CASSQAQGEGYGYTF.

The J gene is TRBJ1-1, the V gene TRBV30; 8 bases fit TRBD1. The CDR3 covers 15 residues. V trimming: 0 bases; J trimming: 11 bases; junction bases outside the gene matches: 14. Per the germline V gene, CDR1 is GTSNPN and CDR2 is SVGIG (reference sequence). In nucleotides, the CDR3 is TGTGCCTGGAGTGTAGGCGGGGCAGGGGGCGAACCGGCTTTCTTT. This gives the protein CAWSVGGAGGEPAFF. The whole variable domain, remainder taken from reference TRBV30 and TRBJ1-1, is SQTIHQWPATLVQPVGSPLSLECTVEGTSNPNLYWYRQAAGRGLQLLFYSVGIGQISSEVPQNLSASRPQDRQFILSSKKLLLSDSGFYLCAWSVGGAGGEPAFFGQGTRLTVV.

The V call is TRBV30, the J call TRBJ2-4, with 7 bases lining up with TRBD1. The junction had 8 bases not matched to a gene; V was cut back by 2 bases and J by 16 bases. The CDR3 length is 11 residues. In germline, CDR1 is GTSNPN, CDR2 SVGIG (reference sequence). CDR3 nucleotides: TGTGCCTGGAGTCACGGGACAGTGCTCTACTTC. This codes for CAWSHGTVLYF.

Only a few counts were recorded for this clone. The chain recombines TRBV15 with TRBJ2-7; D not certain. The V end was cut by 1 base, the J end by 6 bases, with 10 bases between. This CDR3 is 13 amino acids long. Germline V gives CDR1 LNHNV, CDR2 YYDKDF (reference sequence). In DNA form, the CDR3 reads TGTGCCACCAGCAGAGTCCTCCTCGGCGAGCAGTACTTC. Amino acids: CATSRVLLGEQYF.

The chain combines TRBV29-1 with TRBJ2-2; no clear D gene. The length of the CDR3 is 12 residues. The germline V and J ends were trimmed by 4 bases and 6 bases, with 9 bases remaining between them. Germline CDR1 is SQVTM and CDR2 is ANQGSEA. The CDR3 coding sequence is TGCAGCGTTGTGGGCATCTCCGGGGAGCTGTTTTTT. It specifies CSVVGISGELFF.

This clone occurred once. This sequence joins TRBV19 and TRBJ1-6; D is ambiguous. The CDR3 is 13 amino acids. Germline V lookup: CDR1 LNHDA, CDR2 SQIVND (reference sequence). V gave up 1 base and J gave up 8 bases, with 6 bases separating them. The CDR3, as DNA: TGTGCCAGTAGTATAGCTGCGTATTCACCCCTCCACTTT. Its protein is CASSIAAYSPLHF.

Regarding this clone: At the DNA level, this CDR3 is encoded by other sequences in the same sample as well. The chain couples TRBV29-1 to TRBJ2-3; possibly TRBD2 for D (7 bases). The CDR3 is made up of 13 amino acids. Germline lookup yields CDR1 SQVTM and CDR2 ANQGSEA. The ends were cut back, 6 bases at V and 3 bases at J, with 13 bases in the middle. CDR3 coding DNA: TGCAGCGTGGACGAGGGGGGGACAGATACGCAGTATTTT. Translating gives CSVDEGGTDTQYF.

This clone was counted between two and nine times. At the DNA level, this CDR3 is encoded by other sequences in the same sample as well. This sequence joins TRBV28 and TRBJ2-7; no clear D. CDR3 length: 10 residues. Germline V gene lookup returns CDR1 MDHEN and CDR2 SYDVKM. The V end was cut by 5 bases, the J end by 4 bases, with 3 bases between. CDR3 DNA sequence: TGTGCCAGCAGTCTATACGAGCAGTACTTC. The encoded protein is CASSLYEQYF. Looking up the rest from reference TRBV28 and TRBJ2-7 gives the full variable domain: DVKVTQSSRYLVKRTGEKVFLECVQDMDHENMFWYRQDPGLGLRLIYFSYDVKMKEKGDIPEGYSVSREKKERFSLILESASTNQTSMYLCASSLYEQYFGPGTRLTVT.